This paragraph covers one T cell receptor beta chain sequence. Its cognate antigen is unknown. The data are from a study of beta chain features in type 1 diabetes. Study summary: Summed over all samples, the examined sorted cells came to some 99 million. Regarding the study as a whole: Shorter TCRB CDR3s, moderately but significantly so, marked every one of the four CD4+ subsets in Type 1 diabetes patients. The naive, central memory and Treg TCRB repertoires of patients appeared to be more similar to one another than those of healthy donors. Cells carrying high TCR expression could end up over-represented when cDNA is sequenced.

The CDR3 spans 13 residues. Between the trimmed V and J ends, which lost 3 bases and 10 bases, there was a span of 15 bases. Looked up from germline, CDR1 is MDHEN and CDR2 is SYDVKM. As every portion of the isolated RNA was reverse transcribed, the sequencing read expressed TCRB transcripts. The method was immunoSEQ multiplex PCR; TCRdb's version includes in-frame clones alone and lacks a portion of them. Counted here are about 930,000 clones, 17% occurring once; the ten biggest clones make up around 0.02%. The TCR was taken from a young woman in good health. The sequencing input was naive CD4+ T cells from blood. The genes are TRBV28 and TRBJ1-1; the D gene is possibly TRBD1 (6 bases). The CDR3 sequence: CASSFPRGRVAFF. In nucleotides, the CDR3 is TGTGCCAGCAGTTTTCCCAGGGGACGAGTAGCTTTCTTT.